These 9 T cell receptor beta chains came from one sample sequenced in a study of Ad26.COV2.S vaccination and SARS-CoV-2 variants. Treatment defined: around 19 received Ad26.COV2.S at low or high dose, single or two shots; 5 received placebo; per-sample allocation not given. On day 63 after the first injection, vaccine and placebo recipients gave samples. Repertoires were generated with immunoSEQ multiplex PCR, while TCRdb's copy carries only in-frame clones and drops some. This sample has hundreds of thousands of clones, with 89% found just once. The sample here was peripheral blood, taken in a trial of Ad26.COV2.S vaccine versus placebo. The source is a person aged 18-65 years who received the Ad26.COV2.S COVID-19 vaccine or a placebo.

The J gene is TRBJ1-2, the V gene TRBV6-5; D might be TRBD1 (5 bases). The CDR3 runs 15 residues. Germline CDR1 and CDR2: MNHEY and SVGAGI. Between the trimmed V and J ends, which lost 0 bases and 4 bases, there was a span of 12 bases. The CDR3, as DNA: TGTGCCAGCAGTTACTCGAGTACGCAGGGCTATGGCTACACCTTC. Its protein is CASSYSSTQGYGYTF.

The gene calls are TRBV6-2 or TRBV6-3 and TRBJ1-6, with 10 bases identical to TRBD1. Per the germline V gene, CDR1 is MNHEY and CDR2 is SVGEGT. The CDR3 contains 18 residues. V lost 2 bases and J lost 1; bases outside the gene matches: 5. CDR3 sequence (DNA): TGTGCCAGCAGTTACCCGGGACAGGGGTGGTCCTATAATTCACCCCTCCACTTT. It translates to CASSYPGQGWSYNSPLHF.

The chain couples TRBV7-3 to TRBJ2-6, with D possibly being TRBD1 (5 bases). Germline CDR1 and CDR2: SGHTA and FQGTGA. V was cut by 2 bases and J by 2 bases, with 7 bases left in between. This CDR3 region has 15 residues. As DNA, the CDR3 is TGTGCCAGCAGCTTATTAGGGGCTGGGGCCAACGTCCTGACTTTC. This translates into CASSLLGAGANVLTF.

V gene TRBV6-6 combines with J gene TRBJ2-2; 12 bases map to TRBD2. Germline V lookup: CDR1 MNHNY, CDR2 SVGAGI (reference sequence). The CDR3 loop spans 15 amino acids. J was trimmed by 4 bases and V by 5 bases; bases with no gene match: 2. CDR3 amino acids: CASSPSGRATGELFF. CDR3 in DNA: TGTGCCAGCAGTCCTAGCGGGAGGGCCACCGGGGAGCTGTTTTTT.

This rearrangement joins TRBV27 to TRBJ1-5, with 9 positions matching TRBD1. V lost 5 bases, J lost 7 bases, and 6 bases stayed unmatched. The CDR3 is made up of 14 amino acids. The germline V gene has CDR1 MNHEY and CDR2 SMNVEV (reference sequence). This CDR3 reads CASSPTQGAQPQHF. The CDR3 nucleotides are TGTGCCAGCAGTCCCACACAGGGGGCGCAGCCCCAGCATTTT.

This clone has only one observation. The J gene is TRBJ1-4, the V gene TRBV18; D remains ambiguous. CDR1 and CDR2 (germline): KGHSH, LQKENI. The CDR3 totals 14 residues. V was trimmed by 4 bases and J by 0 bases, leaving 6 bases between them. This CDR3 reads CASSRAATNEKLFF. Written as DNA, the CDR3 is TGTGCCAGCTCACGAGCTGCAACTAATGAAAAACTGTTTTTT.

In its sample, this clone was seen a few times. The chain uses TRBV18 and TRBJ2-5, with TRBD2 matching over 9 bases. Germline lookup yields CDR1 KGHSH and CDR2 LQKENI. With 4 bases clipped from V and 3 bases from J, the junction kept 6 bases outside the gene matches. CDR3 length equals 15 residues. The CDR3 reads CASSLNQRGEETQYF. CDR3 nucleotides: TGTGCCAGCTCACTGAACCAGCGGGGGGAAGAGACCCAGTACTTC.

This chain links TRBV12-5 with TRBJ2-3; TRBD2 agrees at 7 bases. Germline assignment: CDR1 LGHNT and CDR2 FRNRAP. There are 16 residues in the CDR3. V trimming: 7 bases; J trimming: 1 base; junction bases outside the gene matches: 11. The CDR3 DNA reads TGTGCTAGTGCCATTCAGCGGGGTTCGGGCACAGATACGCAGTATTTT. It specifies CASAIQRGSGTDTQYF.

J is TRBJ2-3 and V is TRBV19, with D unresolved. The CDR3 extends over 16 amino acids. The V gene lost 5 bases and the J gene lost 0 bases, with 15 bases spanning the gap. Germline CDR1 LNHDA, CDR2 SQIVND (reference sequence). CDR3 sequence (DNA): TGTGCCAGTAGTTCGAGGACGCTCGCTAGCACAGATACGCAGTATTTT. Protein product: CASSSRTLASTDTQYF.